This T cell receptor (beta chain) was documented in a study of T-cell memory formation after mild COVID-19. Whole-study context: Largely, the TCR clusters proved donor specific. Study results and caveats: CD4/CD8 balance characterized clones contracting day 15 to 85, and CD4+ skew characterized later expanders. Most CD4+ clones that shrank were in CM and EM, while CD8+ ones turned up in EMRA.

Between the trimmed V and J ends, which lost 0 bases and 5 bases, there was a span of 10 bases. There are 14 residues in the CDR3. UMIs and sample barcodes were carried by the TCR alpha and TCR beta cDNA libraries that 5'RACE produced using constant-segment primers. Via MiXCR, TCRdb re-called the 5' RACE reads, giving one row per CDR3 protein. The table records hundreds of thousands of distinct CDR3 sequences, about a fifth of them present only once. Worth noting for this clonotype: No antigen is known for it.

Material: PBMCs or a T cell subset sorted from them (not recorded which). This receptor was identified in an adult woman who had mild COVID-19 (a few samples of this study predate the infection). Cell type and time point are not known. The chain links TRBV12-3 or TRBV12-4 to TRBJ2-5; tentative D call: TRBD2 (6 bases). CDR3 region: CASSLARGRETQYF. CDR3 sequence (DNA): TGTGCCAGCAGTTTAGCCCGGGGGAGGGAGACCCAGTACTTC.